This is a list of T cell receptor beta chains from one sample in a study of brain T cells in children with intractable seizures. Sequenced by immunoSEQ multiplex PCR; TCRdb stores in-frame clones only, minus some. The sample records approximately 23,000 clones, 85% to 95% being singletons. This specimen was peripheral blood, taken at surgery. These receptors originate from a boy aged 5-17 years with focal cortical dysplasia and intractable seizures. CDR3s include the opening cysteine and the closing phenylalanine or tryptophan. D genes are given only for firm matches. Clone size is not always given. Where it is, it says once, few, many or a class for expanded clones.

size | J | D | V | DNA | CDR3
- | TRBJ2-5 | - | TRBV5-1 | TGCGCCAGCAGCTTGGGAATAGGGAGGCAAGAGACCCAGTACTTC | CASSLGIGRQETQYF
- | TRBJ2-6 | - | TRBV3-1/TRBV3-2 | TGTGCCAGCAGCCCGATAACTGGGGCCAACGTCCTGACTTTC | CASSPITGANVLTF
once | TRBJ2-3 | - | TRBV30 | TGTGCCTGGAGTTTGTCAGGGCTGTCCGATACGCAGTATTTT | CAWSLSGLSDTQYF
- | TRBJ1-4 | - | TRBV19 | TGTGCCAGTAGTGTCCGCGGGGCAACGGGTGAAAAACTGTTTTTT | CASSVRGATGEKLFF
- | TRBJ1-1 | - | TRBV10-3 | TGTGCCATCAGTGAACTTTGGACTAAGAACACTGAAGCTTTCTTT | CAISELWTKNTEAFF
- | TRBJ2-1 | - | TRBV4-1 | TGCGCCAGCAGCCAAGGGACTCCTAGCTCCTACAATGAGCAGTTCTTC | CASSQGTPSSYNEQFF
- | TRBJ1-2 | - | TRBV18 | TGTGCCAGCTCACCGCAAGGGGTGAACTATGGCTACACCTTC | CASSPQGVNYGYTF
- | TRBJ2-1 | TRBD2 | TRBV6-4 | TGTGCCAGCAGTGACCGACTAGCGGGGGGGCATGAGCAGTTCTTC | CASSDRLAGGHEQFF
- | TRBJ2-5 | - | TRBV5-1 | TGCGCCAGCAGCTTGGATTTGGGGGACCAAGAGACCCAGTACTTC | CASSLDLGDQETQYF
- | TRBJ1-3 | - | TRBV27 | TGTGCCAGCAGTTTAAGGGTTGGAAACACCATATATTTT | CASSLRVGNTIYF
- | TRBJ2-3 | TRBD2 | TRBV2 | TGTGCCAGCAGCGGACCAATAAGCGGGACCAACACAGATACGCAGTATTTT | CASSGPISGTNTDTQYF
- | TRBJ2-4 | - | TRBV11-2 | TGTGCCAGCAGCTTAGTAGGTGGGCCGACCAAAAACATTCAGTACTTC | CASSLVGGPTKNIQYF
- | TRBJ1-1 | - | TRBV7-6 | TGTGCCAGCAGCCTTCATGGAAGAGGGAACACTGAAGCTTTCTTT | CASSLHGRGNTEAFF
- | TRBJ2-1 | TRBD2 | TRBV5-1 | TGCGCCAGCAGCTTCGGCGGGGGGCCCTACAATGAGCAGTTCTTC | CASSFGGGPYNEQFF
- | TRBJ1-1 | - | TRBV6-5 | TGTGCCAGCAGTTACTCGGGGAGTCAAGCTTTCTTT | CASSYSGSQAFF
- | TRBJ1-2 | - | TRBV19 | TGTGCCAGCGGAGGGGTCTATGGCTACACCTTC | CASGGVYGYTF
few | TRBJ1-2 | - | TRBV5-1 | TGCGCCAGCAGCTTGGGACAGGAAGAGAACTATGGCTACACCTTC | CASSLGQEENYGYTF
few | TRBJ1-2 | - | TRBV18 | TGTGCCAGCTCACTTCAGGACGGGATTCATGGCTACACCTTC | CASSLQDGIHGYTF
- | TRBJ2-3 | - | TRBV24-1 | TGTGCCACCAGTGACCGAAGCTCGACAGATACGCAGTATTTT | CATSDRSSTDTQYF
- | TRBJ2-7 | - | TRBV6-1 | TGTGCCAGCAGTGAAGGGGCGGTGGTGGGGCAGTACTTC | CASSEGAVVGQYF
- | TRBJ1-4 | TRBD1 | TRBV5-1 | TGCGCCAGCAGCTTGGCCCCGGGGACAGGGGGAACTAATGAAAAACTGTTTTTT | CASSLAPGTGGTNEKLFF